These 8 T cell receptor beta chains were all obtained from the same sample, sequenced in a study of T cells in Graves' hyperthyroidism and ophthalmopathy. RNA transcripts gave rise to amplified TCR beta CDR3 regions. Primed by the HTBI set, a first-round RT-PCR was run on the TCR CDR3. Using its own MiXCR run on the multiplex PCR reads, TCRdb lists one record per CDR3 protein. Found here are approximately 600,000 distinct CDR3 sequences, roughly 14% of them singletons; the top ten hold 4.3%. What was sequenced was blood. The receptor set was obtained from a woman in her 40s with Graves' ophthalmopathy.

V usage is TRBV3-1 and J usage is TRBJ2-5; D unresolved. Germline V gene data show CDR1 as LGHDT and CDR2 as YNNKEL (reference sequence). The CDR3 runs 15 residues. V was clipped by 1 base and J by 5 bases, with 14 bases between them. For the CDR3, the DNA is TGTGCCAGCAGCCAAGCTGGCCACGGAGATGAGACCCAGTACTTC. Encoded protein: CASSQAGHGDETQYF.

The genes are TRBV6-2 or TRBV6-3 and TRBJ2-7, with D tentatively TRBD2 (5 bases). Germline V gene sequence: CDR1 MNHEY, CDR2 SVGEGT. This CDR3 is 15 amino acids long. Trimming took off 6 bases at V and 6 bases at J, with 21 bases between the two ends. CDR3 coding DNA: TGTGCCAGCAGCGAAAGACACCCTTTGAGGGTCGAGCAGTACTTC. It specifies CASSERHPLRVEQYF.

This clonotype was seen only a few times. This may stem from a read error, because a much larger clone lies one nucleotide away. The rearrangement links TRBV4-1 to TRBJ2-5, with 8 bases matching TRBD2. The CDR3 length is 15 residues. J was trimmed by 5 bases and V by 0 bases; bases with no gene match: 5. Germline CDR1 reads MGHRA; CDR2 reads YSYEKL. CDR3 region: CASSQDRTSPETQYF. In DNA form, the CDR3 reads TGCGCCAGCAGCCAAGACCGGACTAGCCCGGAGACCCAGTACTTC.

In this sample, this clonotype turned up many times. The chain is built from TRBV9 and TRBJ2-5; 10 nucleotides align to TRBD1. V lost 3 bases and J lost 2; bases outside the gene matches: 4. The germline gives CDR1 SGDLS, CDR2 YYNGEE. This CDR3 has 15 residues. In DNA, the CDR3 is TGTGCCAGCAGCGCGGGACAGGGGTTTCAAGAGACCCAGTACTTC. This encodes CASSAGQGFQETQYF.

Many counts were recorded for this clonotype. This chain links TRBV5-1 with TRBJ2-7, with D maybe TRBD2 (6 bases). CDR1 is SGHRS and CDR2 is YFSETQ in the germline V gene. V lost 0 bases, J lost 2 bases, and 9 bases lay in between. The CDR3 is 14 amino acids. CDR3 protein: CASSLGRATYEQYF. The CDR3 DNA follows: TGCGCCAGCAGCTTGGGGAGGGCAACCTACGAGCAGTACTTC.

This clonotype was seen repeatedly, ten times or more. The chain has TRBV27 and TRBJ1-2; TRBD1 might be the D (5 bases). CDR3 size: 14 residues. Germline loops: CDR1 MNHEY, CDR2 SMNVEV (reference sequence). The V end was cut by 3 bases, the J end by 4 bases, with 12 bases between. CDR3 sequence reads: CASSFRGAGYGYTF. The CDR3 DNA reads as TGTGCCAGCAGTTTCCGGGGCGCTGGCTATGGCTACACCTTC.

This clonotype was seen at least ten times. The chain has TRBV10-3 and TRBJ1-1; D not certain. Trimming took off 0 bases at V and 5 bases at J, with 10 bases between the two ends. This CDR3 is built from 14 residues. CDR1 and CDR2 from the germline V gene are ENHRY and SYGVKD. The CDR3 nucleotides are TGTGCCATCAGTGAGTCTTTCGTAAGGACTGAAGCTTTCTTT. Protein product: CAISESFVRTEAFF.

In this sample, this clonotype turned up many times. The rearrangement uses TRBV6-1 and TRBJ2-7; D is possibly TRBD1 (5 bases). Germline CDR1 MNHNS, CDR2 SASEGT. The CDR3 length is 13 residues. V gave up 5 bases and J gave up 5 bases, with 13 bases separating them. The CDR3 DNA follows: TGTGCCAGCAGTAGAAGACAGTTCCACGAGCAGTACTTC. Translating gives CASSRRQFHEQYF.